The clone carrying this TCR beta chain was counted between two and nine times. This record comes from a study of blood T cells in healthy people across ages. The second PCR ran about 6 to 11 cycles with a sample-barcoded 5' primer and J-beta primers. TCRdb ran MiXCR on the 5' RACE reads and lists one entry per CDR3 protein. The data show roughly 2 million distinct CDR3 sequences, 40% to 55% seen once. Samples each had at least 5 micrograms of total RNA extracted. Germline lookup yields CDR1 MNHEY and CDR2 SVGAGI. V gave up 5 bases and J gave up 3 bases, with 13 bases separating them. The CDR3 has 14 amino acids.

Material for sequencing was blood. The source is a woman aged 40 to 50 in good health. The chain employs TRBV6-5 and TRBJ1-1, with D hard to call. This chain's CDR3 is CASSKTAGYTEAFF. CDR3 bases: TGTGCCAGCAGTAAAACGGCGGGGTACACTGAAGCTTTCTTT.